Following are 20 T cell receptor beta chains from one sample sequenced in a study of blood T cells in healthy people across ages. For the second PCR, which ran for roughly 7 to 11 cycles, a sample-barcoded 5' primer and a J-beta primer mix were used. TCRdb re-derived calls from the 5' RACE reads in MiXCR, one entry per CDR3 protein. The repertoire has 1,300,000 or so distinct CDR3 sequences, around 59% of them found once; the top ten carry 6.5% to 8.5%. Source material: blood. These receptors came from a man aged 18 to 29 in good health.

The rearrangement links TRBV7-9 to TRBJ2-6, with TRBD2 as a possible D gene (7 bases). CDR3 size: 17 residues. The V end lost 5 bases, the J end lost 4 bases, and 18 bases lay between the germline ends. The V gene's germline CDR1 is SEHNR and CDR2 FQNEAQ (reference sequence). CDR3 region: CASSLEGGAKGANVLTF. The CDR3 bases are TGTGCCAGCAGCCTCGAAGGGGGGGCGAAAGGGGCCAACGTCCTGACTTTC.

The genes are TRBV4-3 and TRBJ2-1; D unresolved. Germline CDR1 is LGHNA and CDR2 is YSLEER. The germline V and J ends were trimmed by 3 bases and 4 bases, with 19 bases remaining between them. The CDR3 is 17 amino acids. The CDR3 reads CASSHFLLSDGYNEQFF. CDR3 coding DNA: TGCGCCAGCAGCCATTTCCTCCTAAGTGACGGGTACAATGAGCAGTTCTTC.

The genes are TRBV4-3 and TRBJ1-1; no clear D gene. The CDR3 extends over 16 amino acids. CDR1 and CDR2 from the germline V gene are LGHNA and YSLEER. V dropped 1 base and J dropped 3 bases, with 15 bases sitting between them. The CDR3 nucleotides read TGCGCCAGCAGCCAAGTCGTGCGGACGGGCTACACTGAAGCTTTCTTT. Encoded protein: CASSQVVRTGYTEAFF.

This rearrangement joins TRBV15 to TRBJ1-5; D unresolved. V gave up 1 base and J gave up 10 bases, with 11 bases separating them. The CDR3 consists of 13 residues. Germline loops: CDR1 LNHNV, CDR2 YYDKDF (reference sequence). The CDR3 sequence: CATSRVNGVPQHF. The CDR3 DNA sequence: TGTGCCACCAGCAGAGTAAACGGAGTACCCCAGCATTTT.

V and J are TRBV5-1 and TRBJ2-7; D perhaps matches TRBD1 (6 bases). Trimming left V 0 bases short and J 2 bases short, with 15 bases between. The CDR3 loop spans 16 amino acids. CDR1 is SGHRS and CDR2 is YFSETQ in the germline V gene. CDR3 coding DNA: TGCGCCAGCAGCTTGGAAAGGGCAGGGGACACCTACGAGCAGTACTTC. Encoded protein: CASSLERAGDTYEQYF.

In its sample, this clonotype was seen a few times. The chain employs TRBV30 and TRBJ2-1; tentatively, D is TRBD2 (5 bases). Germline V gene data show CDR1 as GTSNPN and CDR2 as SVGIG (reference sequence). The CDR3 loop spans 16 amino acids. The germline V and J ends were trimmed by 2 bases and 6 bases, with 20 bases remaining between them. CDR3: CAWSSARPPGGNEQFF. DNA of the CDR3: TGTGCCTGGAGTAGTGCAAGGCCCCCCGGAGGCAATGAGCAGTTCTTC.

The rearrangement links TRBV6-1 to TRBJ2-1; TRBD2 aligns across 8 bases. The DNA end lines up better with TRBJ2-7; the J call may be wrong. Germline loops: CDR1 MNHNS, CDR2 SASEGT. CDR3 size: 18 residues. CDR3 coding DNA: TGTGCCAGCAAAGCCCGGGGGTCGGGGGGGAGCTCCTACAATGAGCAGTACTTC. It translates to CASKARGSGGSSYNEQYF.

The rearrangement joins TRBV12-3 or TRBV12-4 to TRBJ2-7; D ambiguous. The CDR3 is 13 residues long. Trimming stripped 5 bases from V and 6 bases from J, with 14 bases between. CDR3 loop: CASSQRWRGEQYF. CDR3 bases: TGTGCCAGCAGTCAACGCTGGAGAGGCGAGCAGTACTTC.

V usage is TRBV27 and J usage is TRBJ2-2; D tentatively reads TRBD1 or TRBD2 (5 bases each). V gave up 8 bases and J gave up 6 bases, with 16 bases separating them. The CDR3 has 14 amino acids. Germline lookup yields CDR1 MNHEY and CDR2 SMNVEV (reference sequence). CDR3 region: CASAFGGGSGELFF. The DNA for the CDR3 is TGTGCCAGCGCTTTTGGGGGTGGATCCGGGGAGCTGTTTTTT.

This clonotype was seen a handful of times. The rearrangement uses TRBV24-1 and TRBJ2-2; D remains unclear. Germline CDR1 and CDR2: KGHDR and SFDVKD. The CDR3 has 16 amino acids. The V end lost 3 bases, the J end lost 0 bases, and 10 bases lay between the germline ends. CDR3 region: CATSDPSMANTGELFF. The CDR3 nucleotides are TGTGCCACCAGTGATCCCTCAATGGCGAACACCGGGGAGCTGTTTTTT.

For this clonotype: This may come from a read error, since a much larger clone is one base off. The V and J genes are TRBV20-1 and TRBJ2-7; D not certain. The end of the DNA fits TRBJ2-5 better, so the J call may be wrong. The germline V gene encodes CDR1 DFQATT and CDR2 SNEGSKA (reference sequence). The length of the CDR3 is 10 residues. This CDR3 is CSARDETQYF. The CDR3 region has the DNA TGCAGTGCTAGAGACGAGACCCAGTACTTC.

The V call is TRBV29-1, the J call TRBJ2-3, with D perhaps matching TRBD1 (6 bases). Germline V lookup: CDR1 SQVTM, CDR2 ANQGSEA. The CDR3 is made up of 14 amino acids. Between the trimmed V and J ends, which lost 3 bases and 0 bases, there was a span of 10 bases. Here the CDR3 reads CSVETGYSTDTQYF. As DNA, the CDR3 is TGCAGCGTTGAGACAGGCTACAGCACAGATACGCAGTATTTT.

This clonotype has just a few counts. The rearrangement uses TRBV6-2 or TRBV6-3 and TRBJ2-5; a weak D match, TRBD1 (5 bases). The end of the DNA aligns better with TRBJ2-7, so the J call may be wrong. The germline CDR1 and CDR2 sequences are MNHEY and SVGEGT. This CDR3 region has 13 residues. In nucleotides, the CDR3 is TGTGCCAGCAAGGACGCAGGGCGCGACGAGCAGTACTTC. It yields the protein CASKDAGRDEQYF.

The J gene is TRBJ2-7, the V gene TRBV29-1, with TRBD1 as a possible D gene (6 bases). Germline CDR1 SQVTM, CDR2 ANQGSEA. V gave up 8 bases and J gave up 7 bases, with 18 bases separating them. The CDR3 contains 12 residues. CDR3 loop: CSFRDTYNEQYF. CDR3 sequence (DNA): TGCAGCTTCCGGGACACCTACAATGAGCAGTACTTC.

V usage is TRBV20-1 and J usage is TRBJ2-4, with TRBD1 identical over 7 bases. V lost 6 bases to trimming and J lost 1 base; unmatched junction nucleotides: 6. Germline values: CDR1 DFQATT, CDR2 SNEGSKA (reference sequence). CDR3 length equals 14 residues. CDR3 amino acids: CSASRGSAKNIQYF. The DNA for the CDR3 is TGCAGTGCCTCCAGGGGGAGTGCCAAAAACATTCAGTACTTC.

V and J are TRBV7-9 and TRBJ1-2, with D hard to call. V was trimmed by 5 bases and J by 2 bases, leaving 15 bases between them. The germline V gene has CDR1 SEHNR and CDR2 FQNEAQ (reference sequence). The length of the CDR3 is 15 residues. CDR3 bases: TGTGCCAGCAGCCCCACGGACTTGCGAAACTATGGCTACACCTTC. Translation gives CASSPTDLRNYGYTF.

Only a few counts were recorded for this clonotype. The chain links TRBV10-3 to TRBJ2-7; D possibly corresponds to TRBD1 (6 bases). The germline V and J ends were trimmed by 4 bases and 3 bases, with 16 bases remaining between them. The germline V gene has CDR1 ENHRY and CDR2 SYGVKD. The CDR3 is 15 amino acids. The CDR3: CAISGNRWDNYEQYF. The CDR3 DNA follows: TGTGCCATCAGTGGTAACAGGTGGGACAACTACGAGCAGTACTTC.

The chain joins TRBV6-5 to TRBJ2-7, with a weak D call TRBD2 (6 bases). Gene TRBJ2-5 matches the end of the DNA better, so the J call may be wrong. Germline V CDR1 and CDR2: MNHEY, SVGAGI. The CDR3 loop spans 16 amino acids. The CDR3: CASSYSYASVLETQYF. CDR3 DNA: TGTGCCAGCAGTTACTCCTACGCTAGCGTCCTCGAGACCCAGTACTTC.

The genes are TRBV4-1 and TRBJ2-7; D gene uncertain. Looked up from germline, CDR1 is MGHRA and CDR2 is YSYEKL. The length of the CDR3 is 14 residues. V was pared by 1 base and J by 0 bases, with 7 bases between. The CDR3 protein is CASSQAGFSYEQYF. For the CDR3, the DNA is TGCGCCAGCAGCCAAGCTGGGTTCTCCTACGAGCAGTACTTC.

This sequence joins TRBV6-5 and TRBJ2-1, with D unclear. This CDR3 comprises 15 residues. Germline CDR1 MNHEY, CDR2 SVGAGI. V was clipped by 2 bases and J by 7 bases, with 15 bases between them. The CDR3 nucleotides are TGTGCCAGCAGTTACCGGTCTAGGAAAGGGAATGAGCAGTTCTTC. Protein: CASSYRSRKGNEQFF.